A selection of T cell receptor beta chains follows, all from one sample in a study of T cell repertoires in cytomegalovirus infection. Each CDR3 protein is one row after TCRdb ran MiXCR on the reads. The sample lists approximately 730,000 distinct CDR3 sequences, 25% to 30% occurring once. No antigen has been identified for these receptors. Specimen: cultured CD8+ T cells from PBMCs, collected from culture after CMV antigen stimulation. Every receptor here comes from a human donor in good health (CMV status not recorded). Some clones in this sample may be carry-over from other donors' samples. Both conserved end residues are part of each CDR3. Fields, in order: clone size, V gene, D gene, J gene, CDR3 DNA, CDR3 protein. A D gene is named only where the DNA matches it firmly. Size is stated for part of the rows, as once, few or many counts, or as a class when the clone is expanded.

-	TRBV6-6	-	TRBJ1-3	TGTGCCAGCGCCGGGACAACAAGCTCTGGAAACACCATATATTTT	CASAGTTSSGNTIYF
many	TRBV7-6	-	TRBJ2-3	TGTGCCAGCAGCTCTCGGTGGACAGATACGCAGTATTTT	CASSSRWTDTQYF
-	TRBV10-3	TRBD2	TRBJ2-1	TGTGCCATTCGGTTAGCGGGGGCTCGCTACAATGAGCAGTTCTTC	CAIRLAGARYNEQFF
few	TRBV6-1	TRBD2	TRBJ2-1	TGTGCCAGCAGTCCTAGCGGGGGGCAAGGTGAGCAGTTCTTC	CASSPSGGQGEQFF
-	TRBV2	-	TRBJ1-1	TGTGCCAGCAGTGAATATTCAGGGTCGAACACTGAAGCTTTCTTT	CASSEYSGSNTEAFF
once	TRBV20-1	TRBD1	TRBJ1-2	TGCAGTGCTAGAGATTACAGGGGCGAATTGGACTATGGCTACACCTTC	CSARDYRGELDYGYTF
few	TRBV10-3	-	TRBJ1-1	TGTGCCACCTGGTTGGGTATTCTGAACACTGAAGCTTTCTTT	CATWLGILNTEAFF
-	TRBV25-1	TRBD1	TRBJ1-2	TGTGCCAGCAGTGAGGACAGGGCGGACTATGGCTACACCTTC	CASSEDRADYGYTF
-	TRBV12-3/TRBV12-4	-	TRBJ1-4	TGTGCCAGCAGTTTTTTGACTCCGACGGGACAAGAATATGAAAAACTGTTTTTT	CASSFLTPTGQEYEKLFF
-	TRBV29-1	-	TRBJ1-6	TGCAGCGTTAAGGACAGCCAGAATTCACCCCTCCACTTT	CSVKDSQNSPLHF
many	TRBV27	-	TRBJ2-1	TGTGCCATCTCTAGCACAGGGAACCCCTACAATGAGCAGTTCTTC	CAISSTGNPYNEQFF
few	TRBV4-1	TRBD2	TRBJ2-1	TGCGCCAGCAGCCAAGCCTGGGGGGGGTCCAATGAGCAGTTCTTC	CASSQAWGGSNEQFF
few	TRBV6-1	TRBD1	TRBJ1-1	TGTGCCAGCAGTGGGGGACAGTGGGGAGTTGCTTTCTTT	CASSGGQWGVAFF
-	TRBV6-5	-	TRBJ2-6	TGTGCCAGCACCCTACGGACGGAGAGCTCTGGGGCCAACGTCCTGACTTTC	CASTLRTESSGANVLTF
-	TRBV6-2/TRBV6-3	TRBD2	TRBJ2-3	TGTGCCAGCACCCAGGGAGGACTAGCGGTATTCACAGATACGCAGTATTTT	CASTQGGLAVFTDTQYF
-	TRBV6-2/TRBV6-3	TRBD1	TRBJ2-1	TGTGCCAGCAGTCCCAGGGGGCCCTCCTACAATGAGCAGTTCTTC	CASSPRGPSYNEQFF
-	TRBV12-3/TRBV12-4	TRBD1	TRBJ1-2	TGTGCCAGCAGTATGGACAGGGGGAGCGGCTACACCTTC	CASSMDRGSGYTF
-	TRBV10-3	-	TRBJ2-3	TGTGCCATCAGTGAGTCGGCCACAGATACGCAGTATTTT	CAISESATDTQYF
-	TRBV20-1	-	TRBJ2-1	TGCAGTGCTAGAGAAGACTTCAGCTCCTACAATGAGCAGTTCTTC	CSAREDFSSYNEQFF
few	TRBV10-3	TRBD1	TRBJ1-4	TGTGCCATCAGACCGGGACAGGCTGAAAAACTGTTTTTT	CAIRPGQAEKLFF
-	TRBV5-5	TRBD2	TRBJ2-5	TGTGCCAGCAGCTTGAGCGGGAACCAAGAGACCCAGTACTTC	CASSLSGNQETQYF
-	TRBV14	-	TRBJ2-7	TGTGCCAGCAGCCTTGCGTCCGGGACATCGATATTCGACTTC	CASSLASGTSIFDF
-	TRBV6-1	TRBD2	TRBJ2-3	TGTGCCAGCAGGGGGACTAACACAGATACGCAGTATTTT	CASRGTNTDTQYF
few	TRBV5-1	TRBD1	TRBJ1-5	TGCGCCAGCAGCCCTTCAGGACAGGGGAATCAGCCCCAGCATTTT	CASSPSGQGNQPQHF
many	TRBV7-8	-	TRBJ2-2	TGTGCCAGCAGCTTTACCGGGACCTCGGGCACCGGGGAGCTGTTTTTT	CASSFTGTSGTGELFF
many	TRBV7-6	-	TRBJ2-3	TGTGCCAGCAGCCTACAGGGTCGGAGGACAGATACGCAGTATTTT	CASSLQGRRTDTQYF
few	TRBV6-6	-	TRBJ2-3	TGTGCCAGCAAAGGGACCTCTAGCACAGATACGCAGTATTTT	CASKGTSSTDTQYF